The 27 T cell receptor beta chains below come from one sample, sequenced in a study of identical twins (dated by TCRdb to the mid-2010s). Library preparation employed 5' RACE. The run used an Illumina HiSeq 2000. TCRdb ran its own pipeline on the public reads, namely fastp trimming at Q25 and MiXCR clone calling, and kept in-frame beta chains. CDR3 protein sequences are deduplicated, and each keeps its most common genes and DNA. Within this sample are around 200,000 distinct CDR3 sequences, with approximately 9% of them counted one time only. 5% to 6% of the sample is held by the ten biggest clonotypes. Specimen: memory (CD45RO+) T cells sorted from blood. Interpreted using the paper, the cell subset or site label stands for: CD45RO+ enriched T cells. The source is a woman aged 18-29 years in good health.

This clonotype was detected only a few times. This rearrangement joins TRBV7-6 to TRBJ2-2, with 7 bases that match TRBD1. Germline CDR1 SGHVS, CDR2 FNYEAQ. J was trimmed by 6 bases and V by 8 bases; bases with no gene match: 9. The CDR3 is 14 amino acids. CDR3 amino acids: CASGGTGVAGELFF. CDR3 bases: TGTGCCAGCGGGGGAACAGGGGTTGCCGGGGAGCTGTTTTTT.

This clonotype was observed a few times. This rearrangement joins TRBV9 to TRBJ2-5; TRBD2 matches 8 bases. In germline, CDR1 is SGDLS, CDR2 YYNGEE. V lost 2 bases and J lost 3; bases outside the gene matches: 3. This CDR3 spans 14 amino acids. Here the CDR3 reads CASSVRAGEETQYF. The DNA of the CDR3 is TGTGCCAGCAGCGTCCGAGCGGGGGAAGAGACCCAGTACTTC.

This clonotype has a handful of counts. This rearrangement joins TRBV20-1 to TRBJ2-3, with D possibly matching TRBD2 (7 bases). Germline V CDR1 and CDR2: DFQATT, SNEGSKA (reference sequence). This CDR3 has 11 amino acids. CDR3 nucleotide sequence: TGCGGCGGGGGAGGGGGAGATACGCAGTATTTT. Its protein product is CGGGGGDTQYF.

This clonotype has just a few counts. This chain connects TRBV2 to TRBJ2-5; 8 nucleotides agree with TRBD1. The CDR3 covers 15 residues. Germline V gene sequence: CDR1 SNHLY, CDR2 FYNNEI. J lost 4 bases, V lost 4 bases, and 8 bases had no gene match. The CDR3 loop reads CASSGRGPELETQYF. As DNA, the CDR3 is TGTGCCAGCAGTGGCAGGGGGCCTGAGTTAGAGACCCAGTACTTC.

The genes are TRBV20-1 and TRBJ1-5; 7 bases map to TRBD1. Germline V gene sequence: CDR1 DFQATT, CDR2 SNEGSKA (reference sequence). The CDR3 spans 13 residues. Trimming cost V 4 bases and J 5 bases; bases outside gene matches: 5. CDR3 sequence: CSAKSTGDQPQHF. The CDR3 bases are TGCAGTGCTAAGTCAACAGGGGATCAGCCCCAGCATTTT.

This clonotype was seen a few times. This sequence joins TRBV10-3 and TRBJ1-2, with TRBD1 matching 9 bases. Germline lookup yields CDR1 ENHRY and CDR2 SYGVKD. V lost 11 bases, J lost 5 bases, and 12 bases stayed unmatched. This CDR3 contains 14 residues. CDR3 DNA sequence: TGTGCCGCGCAGTCCGGGACAGGGCAATATGGCTACACCTTC. It specifies CAAQSGTGQYGYTF.

This clonotype was detected a few times. The CDR3 bases are TGTGCCAGCGGCGACTTGTCCGGGGAAGATACGCAGTATTTT. This translates into CASGDLSGEDTQYF. V usage is TRBV14 and J usage is TRBJ2-3, with D tentatively TRBD2 (5 bases). Between the trimmed V and J ends, which lost 8 bases and 5 bases, there was a span of 17 bases. This CDR3 has 14 residues. From germline, CDR1 is SGHDN and CDR2 FVKESK.

This clonotype was observed many times. The CDR3 region has the DNA TGTGCCAGCAGCGGGGGACTAGCGGCGAGAAATACGCAGTATTTT. Protein: CASSGGLAARNTQYF. This chain connects TRBV5-6 to TRBJ2-3; 11 bases map to TRBD2. Per germline, CDR1 SGHDT and CDR2 YYEEEE. V shed 4 bases and J 7 bases; nucleotides not matched to a gene: 8. The CDR3 consists of 15 residues.

This clonotype was seen only a few times. The chain uses TRBV2 and TRBJ2-7; maybe TRBD2 (5 bases). V shed 7 bases and J shed 5 bases, with 12 bases lying between them. Germline CDR1 reads SNHLY; CDR2 reads FYNNEI. This CDR3 comprises 12 residues. This CDR3 reads CASNDLGDEQYF. For the CDR3, the DNA is TGTGCCAGCAATGATCTCGGGGACGAGCAGTACTTC.

This clonotype was detected many times. The chain carries TRBV13 and TRBJ1-6; unclear D gene. CDR3 length: 14 amino acids. From germline, CDR1 is PRHDT and CDR2 FYEKMQ (reference sequence). V was trimmed by 4 bases and J by 0 bases, leaving 4 bases between them. The CDR3 sequence is CASSSSSYNSPLHF. DNA of the CDR3: TGTGCCAGCAGCTCGAGCTCCTATAATTCACCCCTCCACTTT. The complete variable domain, with remaining parts taken from reference TRBV13 and TRBJ1-6, reads AAGVIQSPRHLIKEKRETATLKCYPIPRHDTVYWYQQGPGQDPQFLISFYEKMQSDKGSIPDRFSAQQFSDYHSELNMSSLELGDSALYFCASSSSSYNSPLHFGNGTRLTVT.

This clonotype was seen more than once but under ten times. The chain couples TRBV7-2 to TRBJ2-5; TRBD2 is a possible D gene (6 bases). The V gene lost 6 bases and the J gene lost 5 bases, with 16 bases spanning the gap. The length of the CDR3 is 14 residues. Germline-derived CDR1 and CDR2 are SGHTA and FQGNSA. CDR3 DNA: TGTGCCAGCAGTTCAGGGACTTTTTGGGAGACCCAGTACTTC. Protein sequence: CASSSGTFWETQYF.

This chain links TRBV18 with TRBJ2-2; 15 positions match TRBD2. V dropped 0 bases and J dropped 4; count of bases not matched to a gene: 3. Germline V CDR1 and CDR2: KGHSH, LQKENI. This CDR3 comprises 18 residues. The DNA for the CDR3 is TGTGCCAGCTCACCACCGGGACTAGCGGGAGGAAGCACCGGGGAGCTGTTTTTT. Translating it yields CASSPPGLAGGSTGELFF.

This clonotype was seen repeatedly, ten times or more. The chain uses TRBV5-1 and TRBJ2-1, with TRBD2 identical over 7 bases. The CDR3 has 15 residues. Germline CDR1 and CDR2: SGHRS and YFSETQ. V was pared by 2 bases and J by 5 bases, with 7 bases of the junction left unmatched. CDR3 protein: CASSFRASGDNEQFF. The CDR3 DNA sequence: TGCGCCAGCAGCTTCAGAGCTAGCGGAGACAATGAGCAGTTCTTC.

The V and J genes are TRBV6-2 or TRBV6-3 and TRBJ1-1; 10 positions agree with TRBD1. The trim removed 6 bases at V and 14 bases at J, leaving 9 bases unmatched. The CDR3 runs to 12 residues. Germline V gives CDR1 MNHEY, CDR2 SVGEGT. CDR3 loop: CASRRTGGTAFF. The CDR3 nucleotides are TGTGCCAGCAGGCGGACAGGGGGTACAGCCTTCTTT.

V and J are TRBV5-6 and TRBJ2-3; a weak D match, TRBD2 (6 bases). The CDR3 contains 16 residues. Germline lookup yields CDR1 SGHDT and CDR2 YYEEEE. The germline V and J ends were trimmed by 0 bases and 2 bases, with 13 bases remaining between them. The CDR3 spells CASSLGGSGFTDTQYF. The CDR3 DNA sequence: TGTGCCAGCAGCTTGGGAGGTAGCGGTTTCACAGATACGCAGTATTTT. Variable domain in full (rest from reference TRBV5-6 and TRBJ2-3): DAGVTQSPTHLIKTRGQQVTLRCSPKSGHDTVSWYQQALGQGPQFIFQYYEEEERQRGNFPDRFSGHQFPNYSSELNVNALLLGDSALYLCASSLGGSGFTDTQYFGPGTRLTVL.

This clonotype occurred many times. V usage is TRBV19 and J usage is TRBJ1-5; D gene unclear. CDR3 length: 13 amino acids. Trimming removed 4 bases from V and 7 bases from J, with 11 bases in between. Germline V gene data show CDR1 as LNHDA and CDR2 as SQIVND (reference sequence). CDR3 sequence reads: CASSTQQRQPQHF. CDR3 in DNA: TGTGCCAGTAGTACCCAGCAAAGGCAGCCCCAGCATTTT.

This clonotype has just a few counts. J is TRBJ1-1 and V is TRBV12-3 or TRBV12-4, with 7 nucleotides matching TRBD1. CDR3 length: 14 residues. V gave up 3 bases and J gave up 5 bases; unmatched junction bases: 6. CDR3 sequence reads: CASSFSTGITEAFF. In DNA form, the CDR3 reads TGTGCCAGCAGTTTCTCGACAGGGATAACTGAAGCTTTCTTT.

This clonotype came up many times. This chain connects TRBV6-2 or TRBV6-3 to TRBJ2-3; TRBD2 matches at 10 bases. The CDR3 is made up of 16 amino acids. Germline CDR1 is MNHEY and CDR2 is SVGEGT. V lost 4 bases to trimming and J lost 1 base; unmatched junction nucleotides: 5. As DNA, the CDR3 is TGTGCCAGCAGTTCGACAGCGGGAGGGGGCACAGATACGCAGTATTTT. This gives the protein CASSSTAGGGTDTQYF.

J is TRBJ2-7 and V is TRBV20-1, with D perhaps TRBD2 (5 bases). The CDR3 has 11 residues. Deletions cut 2 bases from V and 6 bases from J, with 8 bases between. Germline V lookup: CDR1 DFQATT, CDR2 SNEGSKA (reference sequence). The CDR3 DNA reads as TGCAGTGCTAGACAACTAGGCGAGCAGTACTTC. Translation gives CSARQLGEQYF.

The chain couples TRBV18 to TRBJ1-1; possible D gene TRBD1, 6 bases. Germline CDR1 reads KGHSH; CDR2 reads LQKENI. V lost 2 bases and J lost 7, with 14 bases in between. The CDR3 covers 14 residues. The CDR3 sequence is CASSPIGGGGEAFF. The CDR3 DNA follows: TGTGCCAGCTCACCAATTGGCGGGGGCGGTGAAGCTTTCTTT. The full variable domain, in which reference TRBV18 and TRBJ1-1 provide the parts outside the CDR3, is NAGVMQNPRHLVRRRGQEARLRCSPMKGHSHVYWYRQLPEEGLKFMVYLQKENIIDESGMPKERFSAEFPKEGPSILRIQQVVRGDSAAYFCASSPIGGGGEAFFGQGTRLTVV.

This clonotype has a count of ten or more. The J gene is TRBJ2-3, the V gene TRBV12-3 or TRBV12-4; 8 bases map to TRBD1. V lost 5 bases and J lost 3; bases outside the gene matches: 4. The CDR3 length is 14 residues. The CDR3 reads CASSRDRNTDTQYF. CDR3 DNA: TGTGCCAGCAGTCGGGACAGGAATACAGATACGCAGTATTTT.

This clonotype was found a few times. This chain uses TRBV7-2 with TRBJ2-3, with 7 bases identical to TRBD2. The CDR3 length is 18 residues. CDR1 and CDR2 from the germline V gene are SGHTA and FQGNSA. With V trimmed by 2 bases and J by 0 bases, 11 bases remained unmatched. For the CDR3, the DNA is TGTGCCAGCAGCTTACGCCCTAGCGGTAGAACTAGCACAGATACGCAGTATTTT. This translates into CASSLRPSGRTSTDTQYF.

This clonotype was detected many times. The genes are TRBV20-1 and TRBJ2-1; TRBD1 or TRBD2 may be the D gene (8 bases each). The CDR3 loop spans 17 amino acids. Trimming took 3 bases from V and 6 from J, leaving 24 bases between them. Germline V gene lookup returns CDR1 DFQATT and CDR2 SNEGSKA (reference sequence). Written as DNA, the CDR3 is TGCAGTGCTAGCCAGGGGGCGAGTAGCGGGACCACCAATGAGCAGTTCTTC. Protein sequence: CSASQGASSGTTNEQFF.

This clonotype was observed at least ten times. The chain combines TRBV20-1 with TRBJ2-5; D is perhaps TRBD2 (7 bases). Germline V gene data show CDR1 as DFQATT and CDR2 as SNEGSKA (reference sequence). V lost 6 bases and J 4 bases, leaving 18 bases between the germline ends. The CDR3 runs to 14 residues. The CDR3 loop is CSARGTSERETQYF. For the CDR3, the DNA is TGCAGTGCCAGGGGCACTAGCGAGAGAGAGACCCAGTACTTC.

In its sample, this clonotype was seen a few times. This rearrangement joins TRBV20-1 to TRBJ1-1, with TRBD1 as a possible D gene (6 bases). Trimming took 3 bases from V and 7 from J, leaving 18 bases between them. There are 14 residues in the CDR3. Germline V gene lookup returns CDR1 DFQATT and CDR2 SNEGSKA (reference sequence). The CDR3 reads CSASGGGRWSEAFF. In nucleotides, the CDR3 is TGCAGTGCTAGTGGAGGGGGTCGTTGGAGTGAAGCTTTCTTT.

The genes are TRBV7-8 and TRBJ1-2, with 8 positions matching TRBD1. The V segment lost 3 bases and the J segment 2 bases; nucleotides outside the gene matches: 5. The germline V gene encodes CDR1 SGHVS and CDR2 FQNEAQ. The CDR3 totals 15 residues. The CDR3 spells CASSFQGARNYGYTF. DNA for the CDR3: TGTGCCAGCAGCTTCCAGGGGGCAAGGAACTATGGCTACACCTTC.

As concerns this clonotype: A much bigger clone sits one base away, suggesting this may be a read error. The gene calls are TRBV12-3 or TRBV12-4 and TRBJ2-7, with a tentative D call TRBD1 (5 bases). There are 13 residues in the CDR3. The CDR3 sequence: CGSSLGQTYEQYF. As DNA, the CDR3 is TGTGGCAGCAGTTTGGGGCAGACCTACGAGCAGTACTTC.